The 3 T cell receptor beta chains below come from one sample, sequenced in a study of T-cell memory formation after mild COVID-19. A single record per CDR3 protein comes from TCRdb applying MiXCR to the 5' RACE reads. This sample has 250,000 to 300,000 distinct CDR3 sequences, with around 15% found just once. Sequenced material: PBMCs or a T cell subset sorted from them (not recorded which). These receptors all come from a man aged 18-30 years who had mild COVID-19 (a few samples of this study predate the infection). Cell type and time point are not known.

In this sample, this clonotype turned up a few times. The CDR3 here is CSVEKGLGEQYF. The CDR3 coding sequence is TGCAGCGTTGAAAAGGGATTAGGGGAGCAGTACTTC. V gene TRBV29-1 combines with J gene TRBJ2-7; no reliable D call. The CDR3 length is 12 residues. Germline-derived CDR1 and CDR2 are SQVTM and ANQGSEA. The germline V and J ends were trimmed by 2 bases and 7 bases, with 12 bases remaining between them.

The sample holds many counts of this clonotype. This chain uses TRBV7-2 with TRBJ1-1; D uncertain. Per germline, CDR1 SGHTA and CDR2 FQGNSA. Trimming shortened V by 3 bases and J by 5 bases, and 10 bases separated the two germline ends. There are 13 residues in the CDR3. CDR3 loop: CASSFYGGTEAFF. The CDR3 DNA reads as TGTGCCAGCAGCTTTTACGGAGGTACTGAAGCTTTCTTT.

This chain connects TRBV7-3 to TRBJ2-2; weak D call: TRBD2 (5 bases). The CDR3 extends over 14 amino acids. Germline V lookup: CDR1 SGHTA, CDR2 FQGTGA. V was cut by 1 base and J by 4 bases, with 7 bases left in between. CDR3 in DNA: TGTGCCAGCAGCTTAAACGGGGTCACCGGGGAGCTGTTTTTT. Translation gives CASSLNGVTGELFF.